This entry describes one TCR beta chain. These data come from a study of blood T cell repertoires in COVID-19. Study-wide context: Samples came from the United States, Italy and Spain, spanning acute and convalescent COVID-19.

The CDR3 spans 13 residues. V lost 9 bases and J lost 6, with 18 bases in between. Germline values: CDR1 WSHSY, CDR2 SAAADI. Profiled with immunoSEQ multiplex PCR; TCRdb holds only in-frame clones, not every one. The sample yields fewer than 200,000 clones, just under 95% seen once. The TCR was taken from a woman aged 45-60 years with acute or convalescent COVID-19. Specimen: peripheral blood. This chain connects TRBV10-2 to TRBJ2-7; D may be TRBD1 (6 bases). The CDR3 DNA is TGCGCCAGTACCTCACGGCCGGACAGCGAGCAGTACTTC. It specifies CASTSRPDSEQYF.